This record looks at one TCR beta chain sequence and its context. These data come from a study of OX40 agonist ivuxolimab in advanced cancers. This CDR3 is 15 amino acids long. Germline V gene lookup returns CDR1 MGHRA and CDR2 YSYEKL. Trimming cost V 4 bases and J 3 bases; bases outside gene matches: 3. Patients who had autoimmune disease history or got systemic immunosuppression were left out. The data were produced by immunoSEQ multiplex PCR, yet TCRdb's version contains in-frame clones alone and is incomplete. The data contain 89,000 or so clones, about 90% of them singletons. The V gene is TRBV4-1, the J gene TRBJ2-1, with TRBD2 matching over 10 bases. The starting material was CD4+ or CD8+ T cells sorted from blood, obtained in a trial of the OX40 agonist ivuxolimab. This receptor was obtained from an adult with an advanced solid tumor such as melanoma, head and neck, liver or kidney cancer. DNA for the CDR3: TGCGCCAGCAGCCGAACTAGCGGGATCTACAATGAGCAGTTCTTC. Translation: CASSRTSGIYNEQFF.